These 27 T cell receptor beta chains were sequenced from one sample in a study of CD8 T cells in ankylosing spondylitis. Via MiXCR, TCRdb re-called the 5' RACE reads, giving one row per CDR3 protein. The sample has fewer than 500,000 distinct CDR3 sequences, about a fifth seen once. These receptors lack a known antigen. Study findings and constraints: A TCR beta motif of 7 or 8 highly homologous variants appeared characteristic of ankylosing spondylitis blood.

What was sequenced was blood, either unsorted or a sorted T cell fraction (not recorded which). The source is a male donor with ankylosing spondylitis.

This chain links TRBV10-1 with TRBJ2-2, with D unclear. CDR1 is WNHNN and CDR2 is SYGVQD in the germline V gene (reference sequence). The CDR3 is 14 amino acids. Trimming pared 2 bases from V and 8 bases from J, leaving 12 bases between. The CDR3 spells CASSEKTWGGELFF. The CDR3 DNA sequence: TGCGCCAGCAGTGAGAAGACTTGGGGTGGGGAGCTGTTTTTT.

There are a few counts of this clonotype. This rearrangement joins TRBV20-1 to TRBJ2-1; 7 bases agree with TRBD2. Germline CDR1 and CDR2: DFQATT and SNEGSKA (reference sequence). V gave up 4 bases and J gave up 2 bases; unmatched junction bases: 5. The CDR3 has 14 residues. The CDR3 here is CSAMGLTTYNEQFF. DNA for the CDR3: TGCAGTGCTATGGGACTAACTACCTACAATGAGCAGTTCTTC.

This clonotype has just a few counts. The chain recombines TRBV5-1 with TRBJ2-3; TRBD2 aligns across 7 bases. The CDR3 spans 17 residues. Germline assignment: CDR1 SGHRS and CDR2 YFSETQ. V shed 2 bases, J shed 0 bases, and the junction held 9 bases outside the gene matches. The CDR3 sequence: CASSLGITGGSTDTQYF. CDR3 nucleotides: TGCGCCAGCAGCTTAGGGATAACGGGAGGTAGCACAGATACGCAGTATTTT.

This clonotype was detected ten times or more. The J gene is TRBJ2-1, the V gene TRBV18; 7 nucleotides align to TRBD2. The CDR3 has 15 amino acids. From germline, CDR1 is KGHSH and CDR2 LQKENI. The V gene end was trimmed by 8 bases and the J gene end by 2 bases; junction bases not matched to a gene: 9. CDR3 coding DNA: TGTGCCAGCAGTCCCCTGGCGGGAGCCTACAATGAGCAGTTCTTC. Translation gives CASSPLAGAYNEQFF. Looking up the rest from reference TRBV18 and TRBJ2-1 gives the full variable domain: NAGVMQNPRHLVRRRGQEARLRCSPMKGHSHVYWYRQLPEEGLKFMVYLQKENIIDESGMPKERFSAEFPKEGPSILRIQQVVRGDSAAYFCASSPLAGAYNEQFFGPGTRLTVL.

The rearrangement links TRBV7-3 to TRBJ2-2; D gene uncertain. CDR3 size: 14 residues. Germline CDR1 SGHTA, CDR2 FQGTGA. The V end lost 2 bases, the J end lost 1 base, and 5 bases lay between the germline ends. The chain's CDR3 is CASSLFQNTGELFF. The DNA for the CDR3 is TGTGCCAGCAGCTTATTCCAGAACACCGGGGAGCTGTTTTTT.

This clonotype was seen only a few times. The chain joins TRBV5-1 to TRBJ1-1, with 7 bases that match TRBD1. This CDR3 has 15 residues. Germline V gene sequence: CDR1 SGHRS, CDR2 YFSETQ. Trimming at V came to 0 bases and at J to 0 bases, leaving 2 bases not matched to a gene. The CDR3 loop is CASSLEGTVNTEAFF. CDR3 nucleotide sequence: TGCGCCAGCAGCTTGGAGGGGACAGTGAACACTGAAGCTTTCTTT.

This chain uses TRBV20-1 with TRBJ1-4; D remains ambiguous. V lost 3 bases and J 6 bases, leaving 11 bases between the germline ends. The CDR3 has 13 residues. The V gene's germline CDR1 is DFQATT and CDR2 SNEGSKA (reference sequence). The CDR3 bases are TGCAGTGCTAGCCGAGGCGAAGATGAAAAACTGTTTTTT. Amino acid sequence: CSASRGEDEKLFF.

This clonotype was observed a handful of times. The genes are TRBV3-1 and TRBJ2-3; no definite D call. V was cut by 0 bases and J by 4 bases, with 11 bases left in between. Germline V gene data show CDR1 as LGHDT and CDR2 as YNNKEL (reference sequence). The CDR3 contains 15 residues. The CDR3 DNA reads TGTGCCAGCAGCCAAGAGCTCAGGACCCCAGATACGCAGTATTTT. This sequence encodes CASSQELRTPDTQYF.

This clonotype has just a few counts. This chain joins TRBV6-2 or TRBV6-3 and TRBJ2-2, with D tentatively TRBD1 (5 bases). The CDR3 spans 14 residues. V was clipped by 7 bases and J by 1 base, with 10 bases between them. CDR1 and CDR2 from the germline V gene are MNHEY and SVGEGT. CDR3 bases: TGTGCCAGCACACAGACAGTGAACACCGGGGAGCTGTTTTTT. It codes for CASTQTVNTGELFF.

This clonotype has a single count. The V call is TRBV5-6, the J call TRBJ2-7; D not resolved. The germline V gene has CDR1 SGHDT and CDR2 YYEEEE. The V and J ends lost 1 base and 2 bases respectively, with 13 bases between them. The CDR3 consists of 15 residues. The CDR3 nucleotides are TGTGCCAGCAGCTTGTATGCTACGGCCCCCTACGAGCAGTACTTC. Its protein product is CASSLYATAPYEQYF.

In this sample, this clonotype turned up many times. The rearrangement uses TRBV7-2 and TRBJ2-1, with D tentatively TRBD1 or TRBD2 (6 bases each). Germline V CDR1 and CDR2: SGHTA, FQGNSA. Deletions cut 1 base from V and 3 bases from J, with 13 bases between. This CDR3 is built from 16 residues. This CDR3 is CASSLGGARGYNEQFF. The CDR3 DNA follows: TGTGCCAGCAGCTTAGGGGGGGCACGTGGCTACAATGAGCAGTTCTTC.

CDR3 loop: CSVESSGRPYEQYF. The CDR3 DNA is TGCAGCGTTGAATCTAGCGGGAGGCCCTACGAGCAGTACTTC. The V and J genes are TRBV29-1 and TRBJ2-7, with 11 bases identical to TRBD2. The germline V gene has CDR1 SQVTM and CDR2 ANQGSEA. The ends lost 2 bases at V and 2 bases at J; junction bases unmatched: 2. The CDR3 is made up of 14 amino acids.

This clonotype was seen a few times. CDR3 sequence reads: CSGLASTDTQYF. Written as DNA, the CDR3 is TGCAGTGGACTAGCCAGCACAGATACGCAGTATTTT. The genes are TRBV20-1 and TRBJ2-3, with 7 bases aligning to TRBD2. This CDR3 has 12 amino acids. V was pared by 7 bases and J by 0 bases, with 1 base of the junction left unmatched. Germline lookup yields CDR1 DFQATT and CDR2 SNEGSKA (reference sequence).

This clonotype was detected only a few times. The chain joins TRBV7-8 to TRBJ2-1; 11 bases are shared with TRBD2. The length of the CDR3 is 19 residues. The J segment lost 0 bases and the V segment lost 5 bases, leaving 12 bases of the junction unmatched. The germline gives CDR1 SGHVS, CDR2 FQNEAQ. The CDR3 protein is CASSPRLAGSTSSYNEQFF. The DNA for the CDR3 is TGTGCCAGCAGCCCCCGACTAGCGGGATCTACTAGCTCCTACAATGAGCAGTTCTTC.

V usage is TRBV24-1 and J usage is TRBJ2-1; D possibly uses TRBD1 or TRBD2 (5 bases each). This CDR3 has 15 amino acids. Trimming removed 3 bases at V and 1 base at J, with 9 bases between. In germline, CDR1 is KGHDR, CDR2 SFDVKD. The CDR3 nucleotides read TGTGCCACCAGTGATACGGGGCTTTCCTACAATGAGCAGTTCTTC. Its translation is CATSDTGLSYNEQFF.

This chain connects TRBV24-1 to TRBJ2-2; D gene ambiguous. Germline loops: CDR1 KGHDR, CDR2 SFDVKD. The CDR3 spans 14 residues. Between the trimmed V and J ends, which lost 4 bases and 7 bases, there was a span of 12 bases. CDR3 sequence reads: CATSDSDWDGELFF. CDR3 sequence (DNA): TGTGCCACCAGTGACTCCGACTGGGACGGGGAGCTGTTTTTT.

V usage is TRBV30 and J usage is TRBJ2-1; TRBD2 aligns across 8 bases. V dropped 3 bases and J dropped 5; count of bases not matched to a gene: 6. Germline CDR1 GTSNPN, CDR2 SVGIG (reference sequence). The CDR3 sequence is 14 residues long. The CDR3 nucleotides read TGTGCCTGGAGCCGGGGGGGACTGGACAATGAGCAGTTCTTC. Protein sequence: CAWSRGGLDNEQFF.

A few counts support this clonotype. Here the CDR3 reads CSARSAGAGEYNEQFF. CDR3 nucleotide sequence: TGCAGTGCCCGATCCGCGGGAGCGGGAGAGTACAATGAGCAGTTCTTC. This chain uses TRBV20-1 with TRBJ2-1; 8 bases fit TRBD2. CDR1 is DFQATT and CDR2 is SNEGSKA in the germline V gene (reference sequence). The CDR3 consists of 16 residues. V was clipped by 6 bases and J by 4 bases; unmatched bases: 14.

The rearrangement links TRBV5-1 to TRBJ2-3; 9 positions match TRBD2. CDR3 length equals 16 residues. Germline assignment: CDR1 SGHRS and CDR2 YFSETQ. After removal of 4 bases from V and 3 bases from J, the junction contained 9 bases not matched to a gene. Here the CDR3 reads CASSPRGLAGTDTQYF. As DNA, the CDR3 is TGCGCCAGCAGCCCCCGAGGGCTAGCGGGAACAGATACGCAGTATTTT.

The chain joins TRBV20-1 to TRBJ2-2; TRBD1 matches at 7 bases. The CDR3 runs to 14 residues. V shed 6 bases and J 1 base; nucleotides not matched to a gene: 5. Germline V CDR1 and CDR2: DFQATT, SNEGSKA (reference sequence). In nucleotides, the CDR3 is TGCAGTGCCGCCTCAGGGGGGAACACCGGGGAGCTGTTTTTT. This gives the protein CSAASGGNTGELFF.

The chain carries TRBV9 and TRBJ2-7; the D gene is possibly TRBD2 (5 bases). Germline CDR1 is SGDLS and CDR2 is YYNGEE. This CDR3 is built from 15 residues. Trimming took off 3 bases at V and 6 bases at J, with 19 bases between the two ends. CDR3 amino acids: CASSALGGHNGEQYF. DNA of the CDR3: TGTGCCAGCAGCGCCCTAGGAGGTCACAACGGCGAGCAGTACTTC.

This clonotype appeared a few times. The J gene is TRBJ1-2, the V gene TRBV7-2, with 8 bases fitting TRBD1. The germline V gene encodes CDR1 SGHTA and CDR2 FQGNSA. The CDR3 is 15 residues long. V was clipped by 5 bases and J by 7 bases; unmatched bases: 12. Written as DNA, the CDR3 is TGTGCCAGCAGCACCGGACAGGGTCGGCTCTCTGGCTACACCTTC. Protein product: CASSTGQGRLSGYTF.

The chain combines TRBV20-1 with TRBJ2-7, with a possible D match to TRBD1 (7 bases). Germline V CDR1 and CDR2: DFQATT, SNEGSKA (reference sequence). V shed 5 bases and J shed 6 bases, with 17 bases lying between them. The CDR3 is 13 residues long. The CDR3 DNA sequence: TGCAGTGCTTCGAGCCAGGGGGGTGGCGAGCAGTACTTC. Its protein product is CSASSQGGGEQYF.

This clonotype was recorded a few times. The CDR3 region is CASSAERYTSTDTQYF. CDR3 DNA sequence: TGTGCCAGCAGCGCCGAGAGATATACTAGCACAGATACGCAGTATTTT. The chain employs TRBV9 and TRBJ2-3; no clear D. Trimming removed 3 bases from V and 0 bases from J, with 14 bases in between. Germline V gene sequence: CDR1 SGDLS, CDR2 YYNGEE. The CDR3 is 16 amino acids.

There are a few counts of this clonotype. The chain uses TRBV28 and TRBJ2-7, with D possibly TRBD2 on 6 matching bases. This CDR3 is 16 amino acids long. Germline V gives CDR1 MDHEN, CDR2 SYDVKM. The V end lost 3 bases, the J end lost 0 bases, and 15 bases lay between the germline ends. The CDR3: CASSFFGGGDSYEQYF. The CDR3 DNA follows: TGTGCCAGCAGTTTCTTCGGCGGAGGGGACTCCTACGAGCAGTACTTC. Variable domain in full (rest from reference TRBV28 and TRBJ2-7): DVKVTQSSRYLVKRTGEKVFLECVQDMDHENMFWYRQDPGLGLRLIYFSYDVKMKEKGDIPEGYSVSREKKERFSLILESASTNQTSMYLCASSFFGGGDSYEQYFGPGTRLTVT.

The V gene is TRBV27, the J gene TRBJ1-2; D is uncertain. V lost 4 bases to trimming and J lost 4 bases, with 16 bases between them. From germline, CDR1 is MNHEY and CDR2 SMNVEV (reference sequence). This CDR3 spans 15 amino acids. The DNA of the CDR3 is TGTGCCAGCAGTTGGGCCTTAGGGCGGAGCTATGGCTACACCTTC. Its translation is CASSWALGRSYGYTF.

This clonotype has a handful of counts. V and J are TRBV27 and TRBJ2-7; D perhaps matches TRBD2 (6 bases). Germline V gene data show CDR1 as MNHEY and CDR2 as SMNVEV (reference sequence). V was trimmed by 7 bases and J by 0 bases, leaving 19 bases between them. The CDR3 totals 16 residues. The CDR3 protein is CASKFWGTGSSYEQYF. CDR3 DNA sequence: TGTGCCAGCAAGTTTTGGGGGACCGGGAGCTCCTACGAGCAGTACTTC.